The present TCR beta chain was sequenced within a study of T cell responses to AZD1222 COVID-19 vaccine. Repertoires were generated with immunoSEQ multiplex PCR, while TCRdb's copy carries only in-frame clones and drops some. The table includes approximately 130,000 clones, 70% to 90% detected once. Whole-study findings and limits: A mostly white British donor set with more females was recruited, and clonal diversity was possibly underestimated. Regions 160-218 and 743-854 dominated among vaccine-associated CD4 TCRs spanning spike. It was only after the peak T cell response that any repertoires were sampled. Regions left unmutated in variants are reportedly the target of nearly half of spike-specific TCRs.

On this clone: Its target is not known.

V dropped 1 base and J dropped 0 bases, with 14 bases sitting between them. Germline assignment: CDR1 SGHRS and CDR2 YFSETQ. This CDR3 contains 17 residues. Here the sequenced sample was peripheral blood, taken on day 0 of AZD1222 vaccination. The rearrangement links TRBV5-1 to TRBJ2-4; D is uncertain. This sequence was found in an adult in good health. The CDR3 DNA follows: TGCGCCAGCAGCTTGATCGGTTGGTTACTAGCCAAAAACATTCAGTACTTC. Protein: CASSLIGWLLAKNIQYF.